The clone carrying this T cell receptor (beta chain) was seen only a few times. Antigen: not known. This CDR3 has 18 residues. Germline lookup yields CDR1 LNHNV and CDR2 YYDKDF (reference sequence). Trimming took 0 bases from V and 0 from J, leaving 16 bases between them. This entry belongs to a study of T cells after yellow fever vaccination. Whole-study context: Low-cell-number fractions were prepared with SMART-Seq v4 Ultra Low Input.

General observations from the study: The booster saw the reappearance of most primary-vaccination clones (more than 95% CD4, about 90% CD8). CD4 and CD8 compartments shared a small share of clonotypes.

UMIs and a universal primer site were added when TCR cDNA was made by 5'RACE template switching. TCRdb processed the 5' RACE reads anew with MiXCR; each CDR3 protein has one entry. The sample lists roughly 150,000 distinct CDR3 sequences, about 7.7% occurring once. The TCR originated in a man aged 25 to 40 who received the YFV17D yellow fever vaccine. The sequencing here drew on CD4+ T cells sorted from PBMCs, taken 5 days after the yellow fever booster vaccination. This chain joins TRBV15 and TRBJ2-3, with D possibly matching TRBD2 (6 bases). The CDR3 region is CATSRDLKDYSSTDTQYF. CDR3 bases: TGTGCCACCAGCAGAGATTTAAAGGACTACTCTAGCACAGATACGCAGTATTTT. The full variable domain, with the rest looked up from reference TRBV15 and TRBJ2-3, is DAMVIQNPRYQVTQFGKPVTLSCSQTLNHNVMYWYQQKSSQAPKLLFHYYDKDFNNEADTPDNFQSRRPNTSFCFLDIRSPGLGDTAMYLCATSRDLKDYSSTDTQYFGPGTRLTVL.